The sequence of this T cell receptor (beta chain) was determined in a study of T cell clonality in common variable immunodeficiency. In germline, CDR1 is LGHNA, CDR2 YNFKEQ. The CDR3 spans 15 residues. V lost 1 base to trimming and J lost 0 bases, with 7 bases between them. The repertoire was sequenced with immunoSEQ multiplex PCR; TCRdb's copy has only in-frame clones and lacks some. Listed for the sample are 45,000 to 55,000 clones, none seen a single time. This clone was counted at least ten times. The CDR3 extends 3 residues past the end of the read, so its final part is completed from the germline J gene.

This chain connects TRBV4-2 to TRBJ1-5; D is perhaps TRBD1 (6 bases). This sequence was found in a person between 18 and 69 years old in good health. The source material was peripheral blood mononuclear cells. Incomplete CDR3 DNA: TGTGCCAGCAGCCAAGGGGACACTAGCAATCAGCCC. Amino acids: CASSQGDTSNQP. The full CDR3 protein is CASSQGDTSNQPQHF.